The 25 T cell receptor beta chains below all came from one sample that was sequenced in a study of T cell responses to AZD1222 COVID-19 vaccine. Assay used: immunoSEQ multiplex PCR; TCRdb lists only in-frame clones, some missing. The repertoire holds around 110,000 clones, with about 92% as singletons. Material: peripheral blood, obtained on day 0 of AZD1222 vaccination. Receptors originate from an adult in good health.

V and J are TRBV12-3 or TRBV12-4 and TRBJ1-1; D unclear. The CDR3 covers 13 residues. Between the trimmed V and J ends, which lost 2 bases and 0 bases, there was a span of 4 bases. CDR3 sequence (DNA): TGTGCCAGCAGTTTATTGTTGAACACTGAAGCTTTCTTT. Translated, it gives CASSLLLNTEAFF.

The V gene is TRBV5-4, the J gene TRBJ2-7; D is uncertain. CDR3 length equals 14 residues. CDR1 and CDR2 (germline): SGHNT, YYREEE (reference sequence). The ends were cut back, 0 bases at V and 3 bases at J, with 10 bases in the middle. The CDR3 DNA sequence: TGTGCCAGCAGCTTGGCGGGTATGGTCTACGAGCAGTACTTC. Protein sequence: CASSLAGMVYEQYF.

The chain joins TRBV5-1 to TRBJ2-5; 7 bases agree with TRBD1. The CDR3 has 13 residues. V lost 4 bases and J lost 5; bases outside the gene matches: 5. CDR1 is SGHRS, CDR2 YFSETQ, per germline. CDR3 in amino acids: CASSRRQGETQYF. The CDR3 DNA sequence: TGCGCCAGCAGCCGTCGACAGGGTGAGACCCAGTACTTC.

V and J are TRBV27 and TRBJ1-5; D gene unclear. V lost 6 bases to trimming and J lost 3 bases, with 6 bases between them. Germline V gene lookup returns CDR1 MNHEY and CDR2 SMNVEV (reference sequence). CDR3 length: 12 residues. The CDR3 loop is CASRGYNQPQHF. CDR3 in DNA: TGTGCCAGCAGAGGGTACAATCAGCCCCAGCATTTT.

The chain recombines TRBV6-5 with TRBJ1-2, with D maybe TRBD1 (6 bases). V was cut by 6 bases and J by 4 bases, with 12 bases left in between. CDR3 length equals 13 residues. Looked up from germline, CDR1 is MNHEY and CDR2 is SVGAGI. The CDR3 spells CASRRGQSYGYTF. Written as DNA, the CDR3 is TGTGCCAGCAGACGAGGACAGAGCTATGGCTACACCTTC.

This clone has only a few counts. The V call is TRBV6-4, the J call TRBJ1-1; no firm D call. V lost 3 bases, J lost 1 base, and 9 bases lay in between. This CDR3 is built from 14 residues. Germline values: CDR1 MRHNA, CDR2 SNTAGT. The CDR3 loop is CASSEDWGNTEAFF. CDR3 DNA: TGTGCCAGCAGTGAAGATTGGGGGAACACTGAAGCTTTCTTT.

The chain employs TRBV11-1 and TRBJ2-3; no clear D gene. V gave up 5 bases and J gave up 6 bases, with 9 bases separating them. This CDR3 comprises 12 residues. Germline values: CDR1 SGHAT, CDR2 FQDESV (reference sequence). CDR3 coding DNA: TGTGCCAGCAGCCTAATAACGGATACGCAGTATTTT. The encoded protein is CASSLITDTQYF.

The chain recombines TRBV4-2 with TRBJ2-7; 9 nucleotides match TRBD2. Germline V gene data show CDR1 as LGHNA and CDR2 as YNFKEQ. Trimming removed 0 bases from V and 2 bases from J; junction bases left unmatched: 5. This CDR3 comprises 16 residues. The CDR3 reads CASSQDLASGTYEQYF. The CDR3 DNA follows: TGTGCCAGCAGCCAAGATCTGGCTAGCGGGACCTACGAGCAGTACTTC.

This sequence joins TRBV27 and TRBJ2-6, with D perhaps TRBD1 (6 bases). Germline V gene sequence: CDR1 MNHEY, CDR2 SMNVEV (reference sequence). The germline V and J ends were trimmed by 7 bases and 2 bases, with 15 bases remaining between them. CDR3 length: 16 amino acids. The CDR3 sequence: CASTVLRGTGANVLTF. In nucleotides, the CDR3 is TGTGCCAGCACCGTACTCAGGGGCACTGGGGCCAACGTCCTGACTTTC.

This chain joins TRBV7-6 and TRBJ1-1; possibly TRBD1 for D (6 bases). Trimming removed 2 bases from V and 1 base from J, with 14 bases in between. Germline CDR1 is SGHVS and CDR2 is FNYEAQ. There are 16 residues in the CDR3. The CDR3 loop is CASSLSGQLGNTEAFF. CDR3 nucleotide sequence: TGTGCCAGCAGCTTATCTGGACAGTTGGGGAACACTGAAGCTTTCTTT. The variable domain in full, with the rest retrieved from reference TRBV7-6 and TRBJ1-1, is GAGVSQSPRYKVTKRGQDVALRCDPISGHVSLYWYRQALGQGPEFLTYFNYEAQQDKSGLPNDRFSAERPEGSISTLTIQRTEQRDSAMYRCASSLSGQLGNTEAFFGQGTRLTVV.

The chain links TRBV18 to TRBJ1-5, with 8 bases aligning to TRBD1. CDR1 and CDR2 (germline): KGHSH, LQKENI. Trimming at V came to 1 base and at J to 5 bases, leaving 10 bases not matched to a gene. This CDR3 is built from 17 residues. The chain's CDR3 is CASSPHIPGQGYQPQHF. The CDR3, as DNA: TGTGCCAGCTCACCACACATCCCCGGACAGGGATATCAGCCCCAGCATTTT.

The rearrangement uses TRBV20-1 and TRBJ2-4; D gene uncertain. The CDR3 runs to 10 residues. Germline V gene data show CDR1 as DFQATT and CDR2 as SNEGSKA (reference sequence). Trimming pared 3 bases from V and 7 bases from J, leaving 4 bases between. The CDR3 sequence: CSASDNIQYF. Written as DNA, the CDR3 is TGCAGTGCTAGTGATAACATTCAGTACTTC.

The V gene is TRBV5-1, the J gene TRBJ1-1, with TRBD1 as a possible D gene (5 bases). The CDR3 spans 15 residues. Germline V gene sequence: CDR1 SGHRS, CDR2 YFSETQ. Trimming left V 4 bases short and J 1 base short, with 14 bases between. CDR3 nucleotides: TGCGCCAGCAGCCCAGGGCCTCCCTGGAACACTGAAGCTTTCTTT. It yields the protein CASSPGPPWNTEAFF.

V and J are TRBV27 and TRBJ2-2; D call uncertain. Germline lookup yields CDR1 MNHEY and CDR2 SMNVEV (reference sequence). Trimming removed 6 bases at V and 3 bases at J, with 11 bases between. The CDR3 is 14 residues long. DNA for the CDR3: TGTGCCAGCAGACCCGACCGATACACCGGGGAGCTGTTTTTT. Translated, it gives CASRPDRYTGELFF.

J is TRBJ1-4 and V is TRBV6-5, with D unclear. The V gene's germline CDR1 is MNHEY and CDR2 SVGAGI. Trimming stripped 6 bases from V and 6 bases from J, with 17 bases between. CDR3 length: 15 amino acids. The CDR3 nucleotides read TGTGCCAGCAGCGCAACCACTAGAGGACATGAAAAACTGTTTTTT. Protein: CASSATTRGHEKLFF.

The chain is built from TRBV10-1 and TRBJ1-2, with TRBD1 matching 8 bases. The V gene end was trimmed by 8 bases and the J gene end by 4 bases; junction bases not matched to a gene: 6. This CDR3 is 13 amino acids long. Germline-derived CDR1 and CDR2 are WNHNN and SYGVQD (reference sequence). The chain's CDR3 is CASSTGGSYGYTF. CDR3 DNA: TGCGCCAGCTCCACAGGGGGTAGCTATGGCTACACCTTC.

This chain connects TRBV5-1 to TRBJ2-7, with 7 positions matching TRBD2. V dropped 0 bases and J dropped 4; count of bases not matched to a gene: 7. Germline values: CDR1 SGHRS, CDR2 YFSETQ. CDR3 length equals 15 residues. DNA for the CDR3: TGCGCCAGCAGCTTGGTGACTAGCCCCTTTTACGAGCAGTACTTC. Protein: CASSLVTSPFYEQYF.

CDR3 in amino acids: CASSQTVISNQPQHF. As DNA, the CDR3 is TGTGCCAGTAGCCAGACGGTTATTAGCAATCAGCCCCAGCATTTT. The J gene is TRBJ1-5, the V gene TRBV19; D call uncertain. The germline gives CDR1 LNHDA, CDR2 SQIVND (reference sequence). V lost 6 bases to trimming and J lost 0 bases, with 12 bases between them. The CDR3 consists of 15 residues.

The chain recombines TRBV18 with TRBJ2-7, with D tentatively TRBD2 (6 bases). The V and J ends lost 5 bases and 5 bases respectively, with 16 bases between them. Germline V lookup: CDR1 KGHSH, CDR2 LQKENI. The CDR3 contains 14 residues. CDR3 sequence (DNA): TGTGCCAGCTCAGGGGCTCCGCCGGGAGACGAGCAGTACTTC. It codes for CASSGAPPGDEQYF.

The CDR3 reads CASSQDREETQYF. CDR3 bases: TGTGCCAGCTCACAGGACAGGGAAGAGACCCAGTACTTC. The chain is built from TRBV18 and TRBJ2-5, with TRBD1 matching 8 bases. J lost 3 bases, V lost 4 bases, and 1 base had no gene match. The germline V gene encodes CDR1 KGHSH and CDR2 LQKENI. CDR3 length: 13 amino acids. Supplemented by reference TRBV18 and TRBJ2-5, the full variable domain reads NAGVMQNPRHLVRRRGQEARLRCSPMKGHSHVYWYRQLPEEGLKFMVYLQKENIIDESGMPKERFSAEFPKEGPSILRIQQVVRGDSAAYFCASSQDREETQYFGPGTRLLVL.

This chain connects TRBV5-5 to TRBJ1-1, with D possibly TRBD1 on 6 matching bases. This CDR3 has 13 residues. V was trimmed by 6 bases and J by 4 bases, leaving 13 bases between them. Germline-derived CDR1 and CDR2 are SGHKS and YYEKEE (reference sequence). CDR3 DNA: TGTGCCAGCAACCAGAGGGGGGTCACTGAAGCTTTCTTT. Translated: CASNQRGVTEAFF.

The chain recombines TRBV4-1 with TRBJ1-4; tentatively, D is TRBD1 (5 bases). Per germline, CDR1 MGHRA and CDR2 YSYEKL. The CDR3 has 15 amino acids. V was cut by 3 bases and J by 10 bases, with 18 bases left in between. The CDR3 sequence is CASSQGGQGFGKLFF. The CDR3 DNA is TGCGCCAGCAGCCAGGGTGGGCAGGGATTTGGAAAACTGTTTTTT.

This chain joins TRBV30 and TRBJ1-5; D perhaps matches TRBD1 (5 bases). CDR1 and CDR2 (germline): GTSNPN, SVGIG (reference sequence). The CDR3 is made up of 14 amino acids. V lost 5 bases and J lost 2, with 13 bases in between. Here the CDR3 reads CAWGAGIGNQPQHF. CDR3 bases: TGTGCCTGGGGGGCAGGGATTGGCAATCAGCCCCAGCATTTT.

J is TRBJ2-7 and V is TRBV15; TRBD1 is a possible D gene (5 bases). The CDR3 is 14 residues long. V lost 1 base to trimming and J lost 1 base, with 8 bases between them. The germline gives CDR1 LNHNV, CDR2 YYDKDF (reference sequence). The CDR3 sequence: CATSRGAGSYEQYF. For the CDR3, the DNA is TGTGCCACCAGCAGAGGGGCAGGGTCCTACGAGCAGTACTTC.

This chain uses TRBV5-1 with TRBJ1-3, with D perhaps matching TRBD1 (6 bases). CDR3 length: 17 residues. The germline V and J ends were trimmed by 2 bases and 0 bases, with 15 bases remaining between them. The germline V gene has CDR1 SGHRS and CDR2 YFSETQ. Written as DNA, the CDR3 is TGCGCCAGCAGCTTACTAAGCGGGGGCCTCTCTGGAAACACCATATATTTT. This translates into CASSLLSGGLSGNTIYF. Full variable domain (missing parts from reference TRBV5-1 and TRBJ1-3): KAGVTQTPRYLIKTRGQQVTLSCSPISGHRSVSWYQQTPGQGLQFLFEYFSETQRNKGNFPGRFSGRQFSNSRSEMNVSTLELGDSALYLCASSLLSGGLSGNTIYFGEGSWLTVV.